Described below is a single T cell receptor (beta chain) sequence and its context. In the source study's methods: Reference gene primer amplification in the assay estimated nucleated cell counts. The protocol was immunoSEQ multiplex PCR, while the TCRdb copy is restricted to in-frame clones and leaves out a portion. V and J calls and clone size follow that table, whereas D and trimming were derived from the DNA. The table shows over 600,000 clones, with over 80% occurring only once. V lost 3 bases to trimming and J lost 3 bases, with 17 bases between them. Per germline, CDR1 SQVTM and CDR2 ANQGSEA. The CDR3 spans 15 residues. This entry is derived from a study of blood T cell repertoires in COVID-19. Study in general: The United States, Italy and Spain were the sources of the acute and convalescent COVID-19 samples. The analysed material was cDNA or gDNA that came from T cells, B-cell-depleted T cells, or PBMCs.

The sample was peripheral blood. J is TRBJ1-2 and V is TRBV29-1, with D possibly matching TRBD1 (5 bases). The TCR was taken from a woman between 18 and 29 years old with acute or convalescent COVID-19. CDR3 residues: CSVDSRGTGDYGYTF. The DNA of the CDR3 is TGCAGCGTTGATTCTAGGGGCACGGGAGACTATGGCTACACCTTC.